The source of this T cell receptor (beta chain) is a study of blood T cell repertoires in COVID-19 (TCRdb year 2020). Turning to the overall study: The collaborator samples originated in the United States, Italy and Spain and spanned the acute and convalescent phases of COVID-19. The sample metadata nearly always contained a de-identified subject ID, COVID-19 status, age in years and sex. The repertoires were made available in a free public database intended to serve as a resource for research on the immune response to SARS-CoV-2. The samples were drawn from the first 160 participants of the ongoing ImmuneRACE study and from over 950 subjects provided by 6 global collaborators. The prospective study material was composed of cDNA or gDNA derived from T cells, B-cell-depleted T cells, or PBMCs. Subjects who had been exposed to COVID-19, were actively infected with it, or had recovered from it provided the deeply sampled blood TCRbeta repertoires that made up the dataset. Where available, HLA class I and class II types were obtained from metadata supplied by the sample provider rather than from assay-based typing. Broader findings and caveats from the paper: The amount of clinical and demographic metadata varied by source and participant and was provided uncurated.

CDR1 and CDR2 were assigned from the germline V gene as MNHEY and SVGAGI. There are 13 amino acids in the CDR3, from cysteine to phenylalanine inclusive. Only CDR3 DNA is held: 39 bases, read in frame from base 1. V gives up 6 bases and J gives up 1 base, and the segment between their germline ends measures 9 bases. Regarding this clone: It lacks a known antigen. Nothing much larger sits one base from this clone, and base qualities are not available.

TCRbeta CDR3 regions were amplified from genomic DNA by means of the immunoSEQ Assay, a bias-controlled multiplex PCR. Concerning the study's data processing: The number of nucleated cells in each sample was estimated from the amplification of reference gene primers within the assay. To quantify the absolute abundance of each unique TCRbeta CDR3 rearrangement, sequence reads were collapsed and filtered. For each sample, productive Simpson clonality was calculated as the square root of Simpson's diversity index over productive rearrangements. This is the immuneACCESS table as TCRdb keeps it, with only in-frame sequences that have V and J called. A part of the clones is gone; compared with another copy, unresolved V genes explain less than half, and the rest is unexplained. V and J calls plus clone size are reproduced from that table; the DNA served to infer D and trimming. The sample has around 150,000 clones on record, 81% of them singletons. Together, the top ten hold more than 7.5% of the sample.

Collaborating institutions collected whole blood in K2EDTA tubes following their own protocols. Collaborator samples were shipped for TCRbeta analysis as frozen whole blood, isolated PBMCs, or DNA extracted from either sample type. The origin of this receptor is a woman aged 55-70 years with active or convalescent COVID-19. Recombination connected TRBV6-5 to TRBJ1-2; the D gene is possibly TRBD1, with 6 bases matching. The sequenced sample was peripheral blood. The CDR3 here reads CASRDSLNYGYTF. The DNA sequence is as follows: TGTGCCAGCAGGGACAGCCTTAACTATGGCTACACCTTC.